This paragraph covers one T cell receptor beta chain sequence. Its antigen is undetermined. The germline V gene encodes CDR1 SGHRS and CDR2 YFSETQ. Trimming took off 0 bases at V and 4 bases at J, with 3 bases between the two ends. The CDR3 sequence is 12 residues long. Assay used: immunoSEQ multiplex PCR; TCRdb lists only in-frame clones, some missing. The sample lists tens of thousands of clones; about 89% were seen once. This entry is derived from a study of neoadjuvant nivolumab and ipilimumab in lung cancer. General study findings and limits: Higher pretherapy blood TCR richness went with higher resected-tumor richness. Resected tumors had greater TCR richness and clonality than uninvolved lung.

J is TRBJ2-3 and V is TRBV5-1; the D is unclear. The sequencing used blood, collected before neoadjuvant nivolumab, alone or with ipilimumab. The receptor comes from an adult with non-small cell lung cancer. Some clones in this sample may be carry-over from other donors' samples. CDR3: CASSLVADTQYF. As DNA, the CDR3 is TGCGCCAGCAGCTTGGTCGCAGATACGCAGTATTTT.